Presented here are 17 T cell receptor beta chains from one specimen sequenced in a study of T-cell memory formation after mild COVID-19 (dated by TCRdb to the early 2020s). Receptors were amplified or captured by 5' RACE. Instrument used: Illumina NovaSeq 6000. TCRdb redid the processing of the public reads, applying fastp at Q25 and MiXCR, and retained in-frame beta chains. One record per CDR3 amino acid sequence lists the most common genes and DNA. The sample table holds roughly 70,000 distinct CDR3 sequences, of which roughly a sixth were seen once. The ten largest clones add up to 31% of the sample. The sample comprised PBMCs or a T cell subset sorted from them (not recorded which). These receptors all stem from an adult woman who had mild COVID-19 (a few samples of this study predate the infection). The sample titles of this study are shuffled in the database, so cell type and time point are left out; the donor was told from shared clones.

The V and J genes are TRBV6-2 or TRBV6-3 and TRBJ1-1; 8 bases agree with TRBD1. The ends lost 6 bases at V and 8 bases at J; junction bases unmatched: 14. This CDR3 is built from 15 residues. The germline CDR1 and CDR2 sequences are MNHEY and SVGEGT. CDR3 coding DNA: TGTGCCAGCAGATCCCCCTCCGGGACAGGTGTAGAAGCTTTCTTT. Its protein product is CASRSPSGTGVEAFF.

J is TRBJ2-5 and V is TRBV4-2; 10 nucleotides line up with TRBD1. The germline gives CDR1 LGHNA, CDR2 YNFKEQ. The CDR3 totals 16 residues. Trimming took 4 bases from V and 4 from J; bases not matched to a gene: 9. The CDR3 DNA reads as TGTGCCAGCAGCCTGCCGGGACAGGGGCCAGCAGAGACCCAGTACTTC. This sequence encodes CASSLPGQGPAETQYF.

The V gene is TRBV27, the J gene TRBJ2-3; 12 bases are a match to TRBD2. The CDR3 consists of 16 residues. V lost 6 bases to trimming and J lost 3 bases; unmatched junction nucleotides: 7. The germline V gene has CDR1 MNHEY and CDR2 SMNVEV (reference sequence). CDR3 nucleotides: TGTGCCAGCAGATCTCTAGCGGGAGGGGCAACAGATACGCAGTATTTT. Residues: CASRSLAGGATDTQYF.

CDR3 in amino acids: CASSEPGSKGGDPQHTDTQYF. The CDR3, as DNA: TGTGCCAGCAGCGAGCCGGGCTCCAAGGGAGGGGACCCCCAACACACAGATACGCAGTATTTT. The V gene is TRBV7-9, the J gene TRBJ2-3, with TRBD2 identical over 7 bases. The germline V gene has CDR1 SEHNR and CDR2 FQNEAQ (reference sequence). The CDR3 runs 21 residues. V gave up 5 bases and J gave up 2 bases; unmatched junction bases: 25.

The chain is built from TRBV20-1 and TRBJ2-3; no clear D gene. The CDR3 consists of 13 residues. CDR1 DFQATT and CDR2 SNEGSKA come from the germline V gene (reference sequence). Trimming took 4 bases from V and 6 from J, leaving 14 bases between them. The CDR3 reads CSAIWQLGDTQYF. CDR3 coding DNA: TGCAGTGCTATCTGGCAGCTGGGGGATACGCAGTATTTT.

The V gene is TRBV7-9, the J gene TRBJ2-4, with D perhaps TRBD1 (5 bases). Per the germline V gene, CDR1 is SEHNR and CDR2 is FQNEAQ (reference sequence). The V and J ends lost 5 bases and 4 bases respectively, with 18 bases between them. The CDR3 sequence is 16 residues long. CDR3 sequence reads: CASSPFDSALKNIQYF. The CDR3 DNA reads as TGTGCCAGCAGCCCCTTCGACAGCGCCCTGAAAAACATTCAGTACTTC.

The chain recombines TRBV4-1 with TRBJ2-2, with D hard to call. The V end was cut by 4 bases, the J end by 5 bases, with 8 bases between. Germline V CDR1 and CDR2: MGHRA, YSYEKL. The CDR3 runs to 13 residues. Here the CDR3 DNA reads TGCGCCAGCAGCCCCGGATCTACCGGGGAGCTGTTTTTT. Translation gives CASSPGSTGELFF.

This clonotype occurred a few times. CDR3 sequence (DNA): TGTGCCAGCAGCGTATCCCTAACGGGAGGATCCCCTGATACGCAGTATTTT. Residues: CASSVSLTGGSPDTQYF. The J gene is TRBJ2-3, the V gene TRBV9, with TRBD2 identical over 7 bases. Germline V gene sequence: CDR1 SGDLS, CDR2 YYNGEE. Trimming took 1 base from V and 6 from J; bases not matched to a gene: 14. This CDR3 contains 17 residues. The variable domain in full, completed from reference TRBV9 and TRBJ2-3, reads DSGVTQTPKHLITATGQRVTLRCSPRSGDLSVYWYQQSLDQGLQFLIQYYNGEERAKGNILERFSAQQFPDLHSELNLSSLELGDSALYFCASSVSLTGGSPDTQYFGPGTRLTVL.

This clonotype was seen only a few times. This chain links TRBV4-1 with TRBJ2-3; 7 nucleotides match TRBD1. The CDR3 extends over 14 amino acids. With V trimmed by 5 bases and J by 3 bases, 5 bases remained unmatched. Germline loops: CDR1 MGHRA, CDR2 YSYEKL. The CDR3 loop reads CASSTEQGTDTQYF. CDR3 sequence (DNA): TGCGCCAGCAGCACCGAACAGGGGACAGATACGCAGTATTTT.

The V gene is TRBV7-9, the J gene TRBJ1-4, with a possible D match to TRBD1 (5 bases). Germline assignment: CDR1 SEHNR and CDR2 FQNEAQ (reference sequence). The germline V and J ends were trimmed by 1 base and 12 bases, with 9 bases remaining between them. This CDR3 has 12 residues. This chain's CDR3 is CASSLEGVELFF. For the CDR3, the DNA is TGTGCCAGCAGCTTAGAAGGGGTAGAACTGTTTTTT. The whole variable domain, remainder taken from reference TRBV7-9 and TRBJ1-4, is DTGVSQNPRHKITKRGQNVTFRCDPISEHNRLYWYRQTLGQGPEFLTYFQNEAQLEKSRLLSDRFSAERPKGSFSTLEIQRTEQGDSAMYLCASSLEGVELFFGSGTQLSVL.

The V call is TRBV11-2, the J call TRBJ1-2; D not certain. The CDR3 is 15 residues long. The germline V gene has CDR1 SGHAT and CDR2 FQNNGV. The germline V and J ends were trimmed by 1 base and 3 bases, with 12 bases remaining between them. This chain's CDR3 is CASSLASTDYYGYTF. In DNA, the CDR3 is TGTGCCAGCAGCTTAGCCTCAACAGATTACTATGGCTACACCTTC.

V usage is TRBV7-2 and J usage is TRBJ2-1; TRBD2 agrees at 12 bases. V lost 3 bases to trimming and J lost 7 bases; unmatched junction nucleotides: 4. CDR3 length: 15 residues. Germline CDR1 SGHTA, CDR2 FQGNSA. Written as DNA, the CDR3 is TGTGCCAGCAGCTTCCTAGCGGGGGGGCCGAATGAGCAGTTCTTC. As protein: CASSFLAGGPNEQFF.

This clonotype came up a few times. The V gene is TRBV27, the J gene TRBJ1-1, with 7 positions matching TRBD1. Trimming cost V 6 bases and J 4 bases; bases outside gene matches: 5. The germline V gene has CDR1 MNHEY and CDR2 SMNVEV (reference sequence). This CDR3 contains 13 residues. The CDR3 is CASRVGGLTEAFF. DNA for the CDR3: TGTGCCAGCAGGGTAGGGGGCCTCACTGAAGCTTTCTTT.

The J gene is TRBJ2-3, the V gene TRBV27, with 7 bases aligning to TRBD2. Germline V gives CDR1 MNHEY, CDR2 SMNVEV (reference sequence). The CDR3 contains 15 residues. Trimming took 1 base from V and 3 from J; bases not matched to a gene: 4. The CDR3 is CASSLWGGVTDTQYF. The CDR3 DNA reads as TGTGCCAGCAGTTTATGGGGGGGTGTTACAGATACGCAGTATTTT.

This chain joins TRBV20-1 and TRBJ2-3, with D unclear. This CDR3 is built from 9 residues. Trimming pared 0 bases from V and 12 bases from J, leaving 4 bases between. Per the germline V gene, CDR1 is DFQATT and CDR2 is SNEGSKA (reference sequence). This chain's CDR3 is CSAREHQYF. The CDR3 region has the DNA TGCAGTGCTAGAGAGCACCAGTATTTT.

The chain joins TRBV15 to TRBJ1-5; 7 positions match TRBD1. CDR1 LNHNV and CDR2 YYDKDF come from the germline V gene (reference sequence). J gave up 5 bases and V 0 bases, and 7 bases lay outside the gene matches. This CDR3 region has 16 residues. The CDR3 spells CATSRDPGGGHQPQHF. Written as DNA, the CDR3 is TGTGCCACCAGCAGAGATCCAGGGGGTGGTCATCAGCCCCAGCATTTT.

CDR3: CATSDPGQAPQETQYF. The CDR3 coding sequence is TGTGCCACCAGTGACCCGGGACAGGCCCCCCAAGAGACCCAGTACTTC. The gene calls are TRBV24-1 and TRBJ2-5; 8 bases map to TRBD1. Losses at the gene ends were 4 bases for V and 1 base for J; bases not matched to a gene: 7. The germline gives CDR1 KGHDR, CDR2 SFDVKD. This CDR3 is built from 16 residues.